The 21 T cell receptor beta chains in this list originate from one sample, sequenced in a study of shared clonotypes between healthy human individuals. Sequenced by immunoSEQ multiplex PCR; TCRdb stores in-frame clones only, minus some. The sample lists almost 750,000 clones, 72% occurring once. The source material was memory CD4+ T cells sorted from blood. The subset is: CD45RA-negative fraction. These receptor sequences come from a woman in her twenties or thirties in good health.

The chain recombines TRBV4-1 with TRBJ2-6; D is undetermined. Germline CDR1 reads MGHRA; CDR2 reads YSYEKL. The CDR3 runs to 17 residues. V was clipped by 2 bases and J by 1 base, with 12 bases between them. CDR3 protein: CASSQSTLRSGANVLTF. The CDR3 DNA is TGCGCCAGCAGCCAATCCACCCTCAGGTCTGGGGCCAACGTCCTGACTTTC.

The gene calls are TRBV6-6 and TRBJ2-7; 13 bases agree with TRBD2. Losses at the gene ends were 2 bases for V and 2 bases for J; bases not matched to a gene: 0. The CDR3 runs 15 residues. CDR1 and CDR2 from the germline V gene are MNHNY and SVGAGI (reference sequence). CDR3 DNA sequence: TGTGCCAGCAGTTACACTAGCGGGAGGGCCTACGAGCAGTACTTC. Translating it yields CASSYTSGRAYEQYF.

CDR3 sequence reads: CASSQTGGKTEAFF. CDR3 bases: TGTGCCAGCTCACAGACAGGGGGCAAAACTGAAGCTTTCTTT. The chain is built from TRBV18 and TRBJ1-1; 10 nucleotides line up with TRBD1. Trimming cost V 4 bases and J 5 bases; bases outside gene matches: 4. Germline loops: CDR1 KGHSH, CDR2 LQKENI. The CDR3 has 14 residues.

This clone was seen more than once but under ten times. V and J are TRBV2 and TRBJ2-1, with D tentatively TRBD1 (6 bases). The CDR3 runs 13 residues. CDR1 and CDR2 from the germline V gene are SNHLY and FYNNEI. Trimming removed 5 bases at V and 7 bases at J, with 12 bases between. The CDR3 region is CASSFRTANEQFF. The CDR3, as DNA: TGTGCCAGCAGTTTCAGGACAGCGAATGAGCAGTTCTTC.

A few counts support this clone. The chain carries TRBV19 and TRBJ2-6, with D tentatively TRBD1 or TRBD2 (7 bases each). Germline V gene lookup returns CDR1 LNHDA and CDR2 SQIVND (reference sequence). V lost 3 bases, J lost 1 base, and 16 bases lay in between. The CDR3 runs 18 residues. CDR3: CASSIPPGGGSGANVLTF. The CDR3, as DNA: TGTGCCAGTAGTATCCCCCCAGGGGGAGGGTCTGGGGCCAACGTCCTGACTTTC.

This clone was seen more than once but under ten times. For the CDR3, the DNA is TGTGCCAGCAGCCGAACGACACAGGGTATCAATGGCTACACCTTC. Protein: CASSRTTQGINGYTF. The chain links TRBV16 to TRBJ1-2; maybe TRBD1 (6 bases). Germline V lookup: CDR1 KGHSY, CDR2 FQNENV. This CDR3 contains 15 residues. V was trimmed by 4 bases and J by 6 bases, leaving 18 bases between them.

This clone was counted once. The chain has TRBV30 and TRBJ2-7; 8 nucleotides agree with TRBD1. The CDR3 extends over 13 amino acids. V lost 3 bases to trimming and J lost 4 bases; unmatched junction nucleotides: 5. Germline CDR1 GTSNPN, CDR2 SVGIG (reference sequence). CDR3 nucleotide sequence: TGTGCCTGGAGAAGGGACAGGCCTTACGAGCAGTACTTC. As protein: CAWRRDRPYEQYF.

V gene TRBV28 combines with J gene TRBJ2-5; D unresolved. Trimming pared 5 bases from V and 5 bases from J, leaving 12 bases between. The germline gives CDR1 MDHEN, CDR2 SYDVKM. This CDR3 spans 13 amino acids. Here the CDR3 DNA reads TGTGCCAGCAGTAAGGCGGCTTGGGAGACCCAGTACTTC. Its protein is CASSKAAWETQYF.

The CDR3 DNA follows: TGTGCCAGCAGTTTGATACAGGGAGGGGCCGAGCAGTACTTC. It encodes CASSLIQGGAEQYF. This rearrangement joins TRBV28 to TRBJ2-7, with TRBD2 as a possible D gene (7 bases). The germline V gene has CDR1 MDHEN and CDR2 SYDVKM. Deletions cut 3 bases from V and 6 bases from J, with 15 bases between. This CDR3 spans 14 amino acids.

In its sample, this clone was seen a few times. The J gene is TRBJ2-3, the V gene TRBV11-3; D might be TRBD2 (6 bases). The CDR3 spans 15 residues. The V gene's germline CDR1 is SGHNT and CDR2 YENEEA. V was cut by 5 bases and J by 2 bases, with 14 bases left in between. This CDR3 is CASSRGTAHTDTQYF. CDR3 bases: TGTGCCAGCAGCCGCGGGACTGCTCACACAGATACGCAGTATTTT. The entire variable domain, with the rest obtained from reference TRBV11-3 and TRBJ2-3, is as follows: EAGVVQSPRYKIIEKKQPVAFWCNPISGHNTLYWYLQNLGQGPELLIRYENEEAVDDSQLPKDRFSAERLKGVDSTLKIQPAELGDSAVYLCASSRGTAHTDTQYFGPGTRLTVL.

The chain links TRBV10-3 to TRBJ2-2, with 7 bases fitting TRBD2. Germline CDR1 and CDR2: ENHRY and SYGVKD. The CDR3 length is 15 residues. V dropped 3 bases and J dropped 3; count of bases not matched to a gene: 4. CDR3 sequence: CAISEGGSDTGELFF. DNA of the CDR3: TGTGCCATCAGTGAAGGCGGGAGCGACACCGGGGAGCTGTTTTTT.

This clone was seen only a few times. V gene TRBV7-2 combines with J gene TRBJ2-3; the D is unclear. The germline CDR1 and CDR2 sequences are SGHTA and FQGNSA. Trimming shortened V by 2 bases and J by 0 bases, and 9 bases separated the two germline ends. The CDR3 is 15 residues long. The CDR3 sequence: CASSLLPSSTDTQYF. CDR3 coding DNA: TGTGCCAGCAGCTTACTTCCGTCTAGCACAGATACGCAGTATTTT.

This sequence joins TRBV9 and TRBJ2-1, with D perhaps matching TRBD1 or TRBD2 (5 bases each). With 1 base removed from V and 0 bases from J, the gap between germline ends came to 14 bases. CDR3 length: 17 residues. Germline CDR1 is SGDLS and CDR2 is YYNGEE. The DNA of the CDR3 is TGTGCCAGCAGCGTATTATGGGGGTCATACTCCTACAATGAGCAGTTCTTC. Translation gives CASSVLWGSYSYNEQFF.

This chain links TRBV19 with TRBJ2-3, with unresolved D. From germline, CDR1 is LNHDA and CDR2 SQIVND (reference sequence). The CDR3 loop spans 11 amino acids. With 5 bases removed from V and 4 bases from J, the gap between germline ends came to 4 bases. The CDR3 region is CASSLSDTQYF. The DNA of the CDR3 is TGTGCCAGTAGTCTCTCAGATACGCAGTATTTT.

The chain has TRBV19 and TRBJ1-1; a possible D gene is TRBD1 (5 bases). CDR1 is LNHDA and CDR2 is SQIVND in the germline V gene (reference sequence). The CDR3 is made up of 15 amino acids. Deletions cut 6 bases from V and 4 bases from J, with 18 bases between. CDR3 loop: CASSPIGTQSTEAFF. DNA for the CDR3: TGTGCCAGTAGCCCTATCGGGACCCAGAGCACTGAAGCTTTCTTT.

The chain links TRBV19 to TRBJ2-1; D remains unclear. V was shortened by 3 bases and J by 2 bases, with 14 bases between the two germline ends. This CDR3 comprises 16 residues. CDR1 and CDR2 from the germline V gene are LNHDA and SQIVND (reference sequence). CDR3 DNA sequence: TGTGCCAGTAGTATGGGTTCGAGCGAACCCTACAATGAGCAGTTCTTC. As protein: CASSMGSSEPYNEQFF. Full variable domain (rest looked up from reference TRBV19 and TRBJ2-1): DGGITQSPKYLFRKEGQNVTLSCEQNLNHDAMYWYRQDPGQGLRLIYYSQIVNDFQKGDIAEGYSVSREKKESFPLTVTSAQKNPTAFYLCASSMGSSEPYNEQFFGPGTRLTVL.

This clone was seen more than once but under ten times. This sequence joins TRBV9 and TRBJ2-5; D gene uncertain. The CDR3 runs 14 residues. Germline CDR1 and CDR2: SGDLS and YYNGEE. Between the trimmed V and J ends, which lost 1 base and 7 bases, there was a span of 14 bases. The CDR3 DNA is TGTGCCAGCAGCGTACTGAGCGCCGGTGGGACCCAGTACTTC. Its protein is CASSVLSAGGTQYF.

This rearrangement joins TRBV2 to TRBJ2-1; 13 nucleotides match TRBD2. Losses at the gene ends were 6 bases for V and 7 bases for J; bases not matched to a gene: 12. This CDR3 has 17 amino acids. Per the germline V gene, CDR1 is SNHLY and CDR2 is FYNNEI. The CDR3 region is CASRPTSTSGRVNEQFF. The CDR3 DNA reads TGTGCCAGCAGACCAACCAGTACTAGCGGGAGGGTAAATGAGCAGTTCTTC.

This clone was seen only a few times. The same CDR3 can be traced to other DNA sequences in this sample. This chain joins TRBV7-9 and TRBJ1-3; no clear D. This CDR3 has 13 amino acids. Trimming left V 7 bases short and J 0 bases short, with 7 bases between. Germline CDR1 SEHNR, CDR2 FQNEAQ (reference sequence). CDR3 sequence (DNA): TGTGCCAGCAAGGGCTTCTCTGGAAACACCATATATTTT. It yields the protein CASKGFSGNTIYF.

CDR3 amino acids: CASSFSSGINIQYF. The CDR3 nucleotides are TGTGCCAGCAGTTTCTCTAGCGGGATAAACATTCAGTACTTC. This chain uses TRBV28 with TRBJ2-4, with 9 bases lining up with TRBD2. The ends lost 3 bases at V and 6 bases at J; junction bases unmatched: 3. This CDR3 spans 14 amino acids. CDR1 is MDHEN, CDR2 SYDVKM, per germline.

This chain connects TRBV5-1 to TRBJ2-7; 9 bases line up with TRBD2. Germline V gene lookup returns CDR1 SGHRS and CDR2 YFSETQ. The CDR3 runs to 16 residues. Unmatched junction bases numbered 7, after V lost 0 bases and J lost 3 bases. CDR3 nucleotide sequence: TGCGCCAGCAGCTTGGCTCCGGGACTAGCTTTCTACGAGCAGTACTTC. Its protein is CASSLAPGLAFYEQYF.